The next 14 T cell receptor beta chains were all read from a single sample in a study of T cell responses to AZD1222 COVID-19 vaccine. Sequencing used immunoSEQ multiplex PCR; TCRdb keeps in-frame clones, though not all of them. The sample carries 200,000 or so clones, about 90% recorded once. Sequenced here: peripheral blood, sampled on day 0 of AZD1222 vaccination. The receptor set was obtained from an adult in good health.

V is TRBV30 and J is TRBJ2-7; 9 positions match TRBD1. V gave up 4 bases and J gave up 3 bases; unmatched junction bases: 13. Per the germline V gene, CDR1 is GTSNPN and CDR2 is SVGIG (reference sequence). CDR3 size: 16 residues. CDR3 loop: CAWTGLPGQGNYEQYF. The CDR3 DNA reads TGTGCCTGGACCGGACTTCCGGGACAGGGAAACTACGAGCAGTACTTC.

Here the CDR3 reads CASSPTGTVLDEQYF. The CDR3 DNA follows: TGCGCCAGCAGCCCAACCGGGACAGTTTTGGACGAGCAGTACTTC. J is TRBJ2-7 and V is TRBV4-1; 7 nucleotides agree with TRBD1. The germline V gene encodes CDR1 MGHRA and CDR2 YSYEKL. V was clipped by 4 bases and J by 5 bases; unmatched bases: 11. CDR3 length: 15 amino acids.

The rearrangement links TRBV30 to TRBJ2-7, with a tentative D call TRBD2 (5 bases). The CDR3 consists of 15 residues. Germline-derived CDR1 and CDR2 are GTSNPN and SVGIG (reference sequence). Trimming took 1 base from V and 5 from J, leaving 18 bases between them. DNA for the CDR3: TGTGCCTGGAGTGGGTCCAGGACCTCTAGCAACGAGCAGTACTTC. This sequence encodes CAWSGSRTSSNEQYF. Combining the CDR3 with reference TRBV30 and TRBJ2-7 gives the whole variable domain SQTIHQWPATLVQPVGSPLSLECTVEGTSNPNLYWYRQAAGRGLQLLFYSVGIGQISSEVPQNLSASRPQDRQFILSSKKLLLSDSGFYLCAWSGSRTSSNEQYFGPGTRLTVT.

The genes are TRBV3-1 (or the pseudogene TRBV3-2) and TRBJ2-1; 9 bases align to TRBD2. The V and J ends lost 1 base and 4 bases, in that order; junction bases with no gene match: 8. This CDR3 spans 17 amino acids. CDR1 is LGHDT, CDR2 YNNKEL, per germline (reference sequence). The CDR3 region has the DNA TGTGCCAGCAGCCAAGTGTCAGCGGGAGGCCTTTACAATGAGCAGTTCTTC. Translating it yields CASSQVSAGGLYNEQFF.

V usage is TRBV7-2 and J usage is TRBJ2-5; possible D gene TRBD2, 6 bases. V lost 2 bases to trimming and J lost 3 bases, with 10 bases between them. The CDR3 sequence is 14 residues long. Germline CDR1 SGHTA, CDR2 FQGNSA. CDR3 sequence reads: CASSLPTREETQYF. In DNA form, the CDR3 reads TGTGCCAGCAGCTTACCGACTAGGGAAGAGACCCAGTACTTC.

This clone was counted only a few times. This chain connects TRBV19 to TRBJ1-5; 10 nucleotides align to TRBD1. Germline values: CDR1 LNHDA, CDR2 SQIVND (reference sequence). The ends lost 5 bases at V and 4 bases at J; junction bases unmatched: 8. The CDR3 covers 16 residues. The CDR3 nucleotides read TGTGCCAGTAGTGGCTGGGACAGGGGAGTAAATCAGCCCCAGCATTTT. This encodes CASSGWDRGVNQPQHF.

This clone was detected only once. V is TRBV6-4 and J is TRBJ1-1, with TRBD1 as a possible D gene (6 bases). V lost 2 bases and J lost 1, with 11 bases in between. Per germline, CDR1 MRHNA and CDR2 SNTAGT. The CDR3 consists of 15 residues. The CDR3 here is CASSDPQQGNTEAFF. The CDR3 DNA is TGTGCCAGCAGTGACCCCCAACAGGGGAACACTGAAGCTTTCTTT.

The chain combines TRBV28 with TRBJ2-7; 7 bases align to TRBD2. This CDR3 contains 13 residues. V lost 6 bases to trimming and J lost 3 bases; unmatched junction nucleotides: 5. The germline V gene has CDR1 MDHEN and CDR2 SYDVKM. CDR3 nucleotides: TGTGCCAGCAGGGCCGGGACTATCTACGAGCAGTACTTC. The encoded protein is CASRAGTIYEQYF.

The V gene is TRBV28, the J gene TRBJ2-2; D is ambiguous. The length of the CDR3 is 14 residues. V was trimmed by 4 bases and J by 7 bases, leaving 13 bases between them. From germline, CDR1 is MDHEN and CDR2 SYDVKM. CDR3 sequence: CASSSRALGGELFF. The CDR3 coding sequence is TGTGCCAGCAGTTCTAGAGCCTTGGGCGGGGAGCTGTTTTTT.

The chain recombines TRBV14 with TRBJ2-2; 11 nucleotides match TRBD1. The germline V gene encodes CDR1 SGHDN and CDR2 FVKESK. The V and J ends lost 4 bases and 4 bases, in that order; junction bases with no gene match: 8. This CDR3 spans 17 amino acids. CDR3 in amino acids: CASSPYYGTGGTGELFF. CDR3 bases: TGTGCCAGCAGCCCATATTACGGGACAGGGGGCACCGGGGAGCTGTTTTTT.

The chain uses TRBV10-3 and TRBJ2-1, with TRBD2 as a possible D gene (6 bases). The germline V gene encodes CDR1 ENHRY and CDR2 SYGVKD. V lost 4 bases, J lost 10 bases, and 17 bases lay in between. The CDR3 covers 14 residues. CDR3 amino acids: CAISVDGGNKEQFF. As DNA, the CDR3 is TGTGCCATCAGTGTAGATGGAGGGAATAAGGAGCAGTTCTTC.

CDR3 nucleotide sequence: TGTGCCATCAGAGGAGGGCCCTCCTACGAGCAGTACTTC. It specifies CAIRGGPSYEQYF. The chain uses TRBV10-3 and TRBJ2-7; TRBD2 might be the D (6 bases). Germline-derived CDR1 and CDR2 are ENHRY and SYGVKD. The CDR3 consists of 13 residues. V was trimmed by 6 bases and J by 0 bases, leaving 9 bases between them.

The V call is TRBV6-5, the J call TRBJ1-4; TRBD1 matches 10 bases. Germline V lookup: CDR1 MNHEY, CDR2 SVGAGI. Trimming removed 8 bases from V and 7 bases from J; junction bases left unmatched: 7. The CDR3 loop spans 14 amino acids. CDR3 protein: CASQYGTGVEKLFF. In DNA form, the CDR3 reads TGTGCCAGCCAATACGGGACAGGGGTTGAAAAACTGTTTTTT.

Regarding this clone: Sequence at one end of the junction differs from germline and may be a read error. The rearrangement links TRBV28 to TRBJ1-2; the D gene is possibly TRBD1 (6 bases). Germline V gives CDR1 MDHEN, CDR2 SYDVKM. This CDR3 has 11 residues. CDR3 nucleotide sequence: TGTGCCAGCAGTCGCTACAGGGAGGAGTACTTC. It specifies CASSRYREEYF.